This T cell receptor (beta chain) was captured in a study of blood T cell repertoires in COVID-19. Trimming took off 7 bases at V and 10 bases at J, with 20 bases between the two ends. The CDR3 contains 15 residues. Per germline, CDR1 SEHNR and CDR2 FQNEAQ (reference sequence). In the study's own analysis: Estimation of nucleated cell counts relied on the amplification of reference gene primers. The repertoire was sequenced with immunoSEQ multiplex PCR; TCRdb's copy has only in-frame clones and lacks some. V, J and clone size are those of that table, while D and trimming were read from the DNA. The sample holds approximately 170,000 clones, 84% seen once.

J is TRBJ1-6 and V is TRBV7-9, with D perhaps matching TRBD1 (5 bases). This sequence was found in a woman older than 75 with COVID-19, enrolled during active disease. Sequenced input: peripheral blood. The CDR3 bases are TGTGCCAGCACCCGGTCCCCTCCGGGGGTCTCACCCCTCCACTTT. This codes for CASTRSPPGVSPLHF.